This T cell receptor (beta chain) was obtained from a study of molecular identifiers for immune sequencing clone quantification. Study-level background: Five aliquots were made in replicates from the RNA of roughly 20,000 or 100,000 naive CD8 cells, and four were sequenced.

In the sort, naive CD8 T cells were defined as CD8+CD4-CCR7+CD45RA+. This clonotype was observed a handful of times. TCRdb re-derived calls from the PCR reads in MiXCR, one entry per CDR3 protein. Seen here are some 650,000 distinct CDR3 sequences, 20% observed once, and the top ten hold roughly 0.9%. This CDR3 region has 16 residues. In germline, CDR1 is SQVTM, CDR2 ANQGSEA. V shed 3 bases and J shed 0 bases, with 12 bases lying between them. The sample consisted of naive CD8+ T cells from blood, with Jurkat cell RNA spiked in. Sample subset: FACS-sorted CD8+CD4-CCR7+CD45RA+ naive T cells. The chain couples TRBV29-1 to TRBJ2-6; D may match TRBD1 or TRBD2 (5 bases each). The clonotype was recovered from a human donor in good health. Some libraries in this study had Jurkat cell RNA spiked in. CDR3 DNA sequence: TGCAGCGTTGATCCGGGGCCGAGCTCTGGGGCCAACGTCCTGACTTTC. It is translated as CSVDPGPSSGANVLTF.